This is a list of T cell receptor beta chains from one sample in a study of technical replicates of blood from a handful of donors. Assay used: immunoSEQ multiplex PCR; TCRdb lists only in-frame clones, some missing. The repertoire holds tens of thousands of clones, with roughly 90% as singletons. Sequencing used PBMCs. The receptors stem from a human donor in good health. Some clones in this sample may be carry-over from other donors' samples. CDR3s leave out the opening cysteine and the closing phenylalanine or tryptophan. A D gene is named only where the DNA matches it firmly.

v_gene	j_gene	d_gene	CDR3aa
TRBV27	TRBJ2-7	TRBD2	ASSLNVGGNEQY
TRBV2	TRBJ2-7	-	ASSPGSYEQY
TRBV4-3	TRBJ2-1	-	ASSQDNPVSSYNEQF
TRBV7-9	TRBJ2-7	TRBD1	ASSFSAGGSYEQY
TRBV5-4	TRBJ2-5	TRBD2	ASSVGLAGGQETQY
TRBV5-4	TRBJ2-1	TRBD2	ASNPRGGRTTYNEQF
TRBV5-1	TRBJ1-2	-	ASSTDTVGYT
TRBV7-6	TRBJ1-2	TRBD1	ASSLGQGYGYT
TRBV18	TRBJ2-3	-	ASSPFGTSTDTQY
TRBV5-1	TRBJ2-3	TRBD1	ASSLSGTGGQDTQY
TRBV13	TRBJ1-6	TRBD1	ASSQRQGASYNSPLH
TRBV5-6	TRBJ2-1	TRBD2	ASSLGGSGSRLYNEQF
TRBV7-6	TRBJ2-5	-	ASSSTEGRDKETQY
TRBV5-4	TRBJ1-2	-	ASSTDWEGGYT
TRBV2	TRBJ1-1	-	ASHGASNTEAF
TRBV5-1	TRBJ2-3	TRBD1	ASSAGGYTDTQY
TRBV7-2	TRBJ1-5	TRBD1	ASSSDRGNQPQH
TRBV9	TRBJ1-3	-	ASSGGGRSMSGNTIY
TRBV4-2	TRBJ2-1	TRBD2	ASSPPASGSFYEQF
TRBV5-1	TRBJ2-1	-	ASSLLFATSYNEQF
TRBV5-6	TRBJ1-1	-	ASSLVRGTEAF
TRBV5-1	TRBJ1-2	TRBD1	ASSLEGQGGVWT
TRBV14	TRBJ2-1	TRBD2	ASRASGSNEQF
TRBV9	TRBJ2-7	-	ASSVGIAAYEQY
TRBV4-3	TRBJ2-2	-	ASSQGRVTGELF
TRBV6-1	TRBJ2-4	-	ASSGDELGKNIQY
TRBV4-3	TRBJ2-2	-	ASSQEGGPKSGELF
TRBV6-6	TRBJ2-7	-	ASSPIDSYEQY
TRBV19	TRBJ2-2	-	ASSIGQGTGELF
TRBV9	TRBJ2-1	TRBD2	ASSGQGLAGRLQF
TRBV7-3	TRBJ2-5	TRBD2	ASSLDGRGEETQY
TRBV30	TRBJ2-7	TRBD1	AWSAGTGKYEQY
TRBV5-5	TRBJ2-5	TRBD1	ASSPGQGKQETQY
TRBV27	TRBJ1-6	TRBD1	ASSWDSSYNSPLH
TRBV7-9	TRBJ2-1	TRBD2	ASGQTTSGRGNEQF
TRBV5-3	TRBJ2-7	-	ARSLLADEQY
TRBV11-2	TRBJ2-7	TRBD2	ASSLERGGTEQY
TRBV2	TRBJ1-2	TRBD1	ASTGQGPLYGYT
TRBV9	TRBJ2-3	TRBD2	ASSVSAGVIDTQY
TRBV19	TRBJ2-7	TRBD1	ASQGTDSYEQY
TRBV5-6	TRBJ2-5	-	ASSLVTATETQY